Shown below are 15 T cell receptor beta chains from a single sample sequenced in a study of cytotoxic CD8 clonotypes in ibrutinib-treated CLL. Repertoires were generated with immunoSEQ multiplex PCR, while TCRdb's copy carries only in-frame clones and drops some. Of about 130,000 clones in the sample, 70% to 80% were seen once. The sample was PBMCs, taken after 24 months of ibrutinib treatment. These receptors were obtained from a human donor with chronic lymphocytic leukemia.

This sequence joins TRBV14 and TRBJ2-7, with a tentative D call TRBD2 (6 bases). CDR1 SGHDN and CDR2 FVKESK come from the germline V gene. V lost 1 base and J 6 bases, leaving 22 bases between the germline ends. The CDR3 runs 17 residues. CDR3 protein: CASSQVGGAPRRGEQYF. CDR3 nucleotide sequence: TGTGCCAGCAGCCAAGTGGGCGGGGCGCCCCGGAGGGGCGAGCAGTACTTC.

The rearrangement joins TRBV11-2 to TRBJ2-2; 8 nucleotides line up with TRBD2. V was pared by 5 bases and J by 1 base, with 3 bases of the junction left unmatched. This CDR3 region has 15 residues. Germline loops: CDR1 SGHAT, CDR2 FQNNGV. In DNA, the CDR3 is TGTGCCAGCAGCCGGGGACTAGGGAACACCGGGGAGCTGTTTTTT. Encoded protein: CASSRGLGNTGELFF.

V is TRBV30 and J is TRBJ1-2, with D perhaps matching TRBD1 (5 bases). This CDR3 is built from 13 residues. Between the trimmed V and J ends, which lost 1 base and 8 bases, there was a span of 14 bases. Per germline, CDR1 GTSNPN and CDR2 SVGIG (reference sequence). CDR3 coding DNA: TGTGCCTGGAGTGGGGGCAGGGTGCCGGGCTACACCTTC. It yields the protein CAWSGGRVPGYTF.

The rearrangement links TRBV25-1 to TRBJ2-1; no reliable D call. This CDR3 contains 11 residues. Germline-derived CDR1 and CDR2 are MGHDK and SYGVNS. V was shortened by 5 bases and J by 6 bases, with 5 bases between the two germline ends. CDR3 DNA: TGTGCCAGCAGTTGGGGCAATGAGCAGTTCTTC. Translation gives CASSWGNEQFF.

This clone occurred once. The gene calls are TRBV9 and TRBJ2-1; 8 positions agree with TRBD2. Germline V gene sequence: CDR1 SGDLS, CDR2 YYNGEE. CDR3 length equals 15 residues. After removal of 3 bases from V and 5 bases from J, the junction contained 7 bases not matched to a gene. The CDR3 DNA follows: TGTGCCAGCAGCGAGGCGGGGGGCGGTCACAATGAGCAGTTCTTC. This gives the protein CASSEAGGGHNEQFF. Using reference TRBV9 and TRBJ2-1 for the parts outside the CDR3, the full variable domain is DSGVTQTPKHLITATGQRVTLRCSPRSGDLSVYWYQQSLDQGLQFLIQYYNGEERAKGNILERFSAQQFPDLHSELNLSSLELGDSALYFCASSEAGGGHNEQFFGPGTRLTVL.

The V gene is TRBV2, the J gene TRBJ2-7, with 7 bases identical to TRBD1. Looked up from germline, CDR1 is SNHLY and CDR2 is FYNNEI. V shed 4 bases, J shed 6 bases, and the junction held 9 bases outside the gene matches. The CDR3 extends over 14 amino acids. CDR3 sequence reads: CASSATRQGGEQYF. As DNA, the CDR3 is TGTGCCAGCAGTGCTACCAGACAGGGTGGCGAGCAGTACTTC.

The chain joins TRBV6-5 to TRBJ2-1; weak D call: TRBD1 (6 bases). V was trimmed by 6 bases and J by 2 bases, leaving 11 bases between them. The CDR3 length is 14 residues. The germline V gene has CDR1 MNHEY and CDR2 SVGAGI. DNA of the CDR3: TGTGCCAGCAGACTACAGGGCCCCTACAATGAGCAGTTCTTC. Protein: CASRLQGPYNEQFF.

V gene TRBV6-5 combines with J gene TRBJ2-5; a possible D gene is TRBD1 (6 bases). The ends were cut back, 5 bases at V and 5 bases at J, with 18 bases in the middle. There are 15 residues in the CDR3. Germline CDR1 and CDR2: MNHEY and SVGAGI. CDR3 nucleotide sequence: TGTGCCAGCAGTCCCCCCCCAGGGGCGAGGGAGACCCAGTACTTC. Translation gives CASSPPPGARETQYF.

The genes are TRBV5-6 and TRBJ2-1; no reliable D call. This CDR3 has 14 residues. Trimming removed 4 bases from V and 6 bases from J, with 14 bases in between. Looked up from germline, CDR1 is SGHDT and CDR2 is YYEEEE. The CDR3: CASSPHRAPNEQFF. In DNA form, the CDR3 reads TGTGCCAGCAGCCCCCACCGGGCGCCCAATGAGCAGTTCTTC.

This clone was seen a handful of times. The CDR3 DNA is TGTGCCAGCAGCACCGGAGGGCCTTGGAATGAGCAGTTCTTC. Its protein product is CASSTGGPWNEQFF. V is TRBV9 and J is TRBJ2-1; D may be TRBD2 (6 bases). The germline CDR1 and CDR2 sequences are SGDLS and YYNGEE. The V end was cut by 4 bases, the J end by 7 bases, with 15 bases between. The CDR3 is made up of 14 amino acids.

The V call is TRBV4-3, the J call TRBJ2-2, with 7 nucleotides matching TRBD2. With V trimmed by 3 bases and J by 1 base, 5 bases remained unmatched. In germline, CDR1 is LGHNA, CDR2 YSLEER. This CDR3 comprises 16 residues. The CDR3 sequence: CASSQETSRNTGELFF. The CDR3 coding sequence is TGCGCCAGCAGCCAGGAGACTAGCCGGAACACCGGGGAGCTGTTTTTT.

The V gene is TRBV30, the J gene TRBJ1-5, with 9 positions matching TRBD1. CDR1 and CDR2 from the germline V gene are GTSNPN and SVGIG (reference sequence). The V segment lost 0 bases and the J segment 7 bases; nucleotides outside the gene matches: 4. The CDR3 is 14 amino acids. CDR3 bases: TGTGCCTGGAGTGTGTTGGGGACAGGGCAGCCCCAGCATTTT. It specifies CAWSVLGTGQPQHF.

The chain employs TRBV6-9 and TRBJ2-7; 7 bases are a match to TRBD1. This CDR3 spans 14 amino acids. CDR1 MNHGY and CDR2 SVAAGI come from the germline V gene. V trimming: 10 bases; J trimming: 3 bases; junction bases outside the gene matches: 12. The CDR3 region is CATPRDRGLYEQYF. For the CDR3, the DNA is TGTGCCACGCCCAGGGACAGAGGCCTCTACGAGCAGTACTTC.

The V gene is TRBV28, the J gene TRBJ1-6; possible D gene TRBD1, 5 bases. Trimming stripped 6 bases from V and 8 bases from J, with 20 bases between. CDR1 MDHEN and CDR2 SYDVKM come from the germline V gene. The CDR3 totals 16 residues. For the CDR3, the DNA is TGTGCCAGCAGCCGGGACCCCGCATTCGGGCATTCACCCCTCCACTTT. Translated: CASSRDPAFGHSPLHF.

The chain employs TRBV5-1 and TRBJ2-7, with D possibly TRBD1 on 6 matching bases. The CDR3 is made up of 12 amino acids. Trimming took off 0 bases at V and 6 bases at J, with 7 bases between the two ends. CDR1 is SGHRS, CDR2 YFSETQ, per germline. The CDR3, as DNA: TGCGCCAGCAGCTTGGAAGGGGGCGAGCAGTACTTC. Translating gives CASSLEGGEQYF.